This T cell receptor beta chain was documented in a study of blood T cell repertoires in COVID-19. Assay used: immunoSEQ multiplex PCR; TCRdb lists only in-frame clones, some missing. The sample shows 250,000 to 350,000 clones, around 90% of them seen only once. The CDR3 runs to 14 residues. Germline V gene lookup returns CDR1 ENHRY and CDR2 SYGVKD. V lost 2 bases to trimming and J lost 6 bases, with 14 bases between them. The TCR sequence derives from a woman aged 25 to 39 who had recovered from COVID-19. The sample consisted of PBMCs or T cells enriched from blood (not recorded which). J is TRBJ2-7 and V is TRBV10-3; D possibly corresponds to TRBD2 (6 bases). The CDR3 sequence: CAISERGSTGEQYF. CDR3 coding DNA: TGTGCCATCAGTGAGCGGGGGTCGACCGGCGAGCAGTACTTC.